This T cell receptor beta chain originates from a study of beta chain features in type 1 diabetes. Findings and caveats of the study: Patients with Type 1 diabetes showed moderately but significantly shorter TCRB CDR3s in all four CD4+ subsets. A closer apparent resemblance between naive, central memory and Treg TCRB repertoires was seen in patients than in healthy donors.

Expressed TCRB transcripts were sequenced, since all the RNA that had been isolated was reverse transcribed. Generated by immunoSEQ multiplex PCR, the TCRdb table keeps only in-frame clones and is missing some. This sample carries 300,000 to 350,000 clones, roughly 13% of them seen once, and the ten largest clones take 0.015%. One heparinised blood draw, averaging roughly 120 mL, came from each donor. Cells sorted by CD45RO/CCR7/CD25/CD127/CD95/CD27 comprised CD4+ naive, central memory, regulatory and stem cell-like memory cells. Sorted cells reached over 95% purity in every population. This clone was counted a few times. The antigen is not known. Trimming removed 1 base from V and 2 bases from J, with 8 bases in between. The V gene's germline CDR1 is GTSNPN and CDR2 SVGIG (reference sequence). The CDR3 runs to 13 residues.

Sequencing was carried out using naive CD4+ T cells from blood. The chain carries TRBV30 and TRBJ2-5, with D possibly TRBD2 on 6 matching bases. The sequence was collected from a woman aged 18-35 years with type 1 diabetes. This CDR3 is CAWSAGVQETQYF. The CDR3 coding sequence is TGTGCCTGGAGTGCGGGGGTTCAAGAGACCCAGTACTTC.